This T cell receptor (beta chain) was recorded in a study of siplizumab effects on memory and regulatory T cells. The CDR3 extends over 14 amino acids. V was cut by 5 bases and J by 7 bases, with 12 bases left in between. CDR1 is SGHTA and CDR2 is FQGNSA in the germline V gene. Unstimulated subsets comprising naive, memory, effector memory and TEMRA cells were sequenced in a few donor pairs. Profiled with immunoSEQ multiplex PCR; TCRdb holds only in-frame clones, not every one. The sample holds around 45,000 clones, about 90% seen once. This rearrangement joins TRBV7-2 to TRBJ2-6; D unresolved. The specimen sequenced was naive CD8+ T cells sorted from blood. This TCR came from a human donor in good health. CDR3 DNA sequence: TGTGCCAGCAGCAAACCCGGGTTCGCCAACGTCCTGACTTTC. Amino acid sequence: CASSKPGFANVLTF.